Below, one TCR beta chain is given with its context. Antigen specificity is unknown. At one end, the junction sequence differs from germline, possibly due to a read error. PCR was performed a second time for about 6 to 12 cycles using a sample-barcoded 5' primer and a J-beta primer mix. A minimum of 2.5 million CDR3-containing paired-end reads was obtained for each sample. TCRdb processed the 5' RACE reads anew with MiXCR; each CDR3 protein has one entry. The data hold approximately 1.5 million distinct CDR3 sequences, with about 42% observed a single time. The data derive from a study of blood T cells in healthy people across ages. Broader study findings: With unsorted PBMCs, a conclusive comparison of naive versus antigen-experienced cells was not possible. TCR beta diversity per million T cells fell roughly linearly with age. Percentage of naive T cells showed a strong correlation with TCR beta diversity.

Germline CDR1 is MNHEY and CDR2 is SMNVEV (reference sequence). This CDR3 comprises 15 residues. Sequenced material: blood. This chain connects TRBV27 to TRBJ2-5; D is uncertain. This clonotype was sampled from a woman between 18 and 29 years old in good health. CDR3 sequence (DNA): TGTGCCAACAGTCCTCATAACAAGGCCCGCCGGACCCAGTACTTC. Translated: CANSPHNKARRTQYF.